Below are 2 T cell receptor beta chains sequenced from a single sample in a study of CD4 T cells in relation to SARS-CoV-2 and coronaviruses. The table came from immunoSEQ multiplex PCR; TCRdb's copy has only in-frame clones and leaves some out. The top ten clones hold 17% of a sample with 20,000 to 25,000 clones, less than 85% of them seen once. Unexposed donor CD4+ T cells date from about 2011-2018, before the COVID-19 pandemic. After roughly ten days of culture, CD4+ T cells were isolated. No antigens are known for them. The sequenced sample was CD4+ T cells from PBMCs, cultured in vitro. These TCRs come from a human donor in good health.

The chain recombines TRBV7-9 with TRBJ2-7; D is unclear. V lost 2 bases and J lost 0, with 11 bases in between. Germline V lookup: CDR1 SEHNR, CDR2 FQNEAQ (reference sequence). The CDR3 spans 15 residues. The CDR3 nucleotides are TGTGCCAGCAGCTTATTTGTGGGAAGCTCCTACGAGCAGTACTTC. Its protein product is CASSLFVGSSYEQYF.

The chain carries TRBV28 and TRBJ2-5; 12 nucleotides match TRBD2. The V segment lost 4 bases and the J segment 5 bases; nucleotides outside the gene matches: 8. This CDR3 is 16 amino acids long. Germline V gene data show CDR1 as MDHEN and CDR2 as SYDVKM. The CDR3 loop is CASSSTTSGSDETQYF. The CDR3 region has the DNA TGTGCCAGCAGTTCAACGACTAGCGGGAGTGACGAGACCCAGTACTTC.